What follows are 3 T cell receptor beta chains derived from one specimen sequenced in a study of blood T cell repertoires in COVID-19. The data were produced by immunoSEQ multiplex PCR, yet TCRdb's version contains in-frame clones alone and is incomplete. The sample lists about 260,000 clones, just under 90% seen once, with about 4% in the top ten. Input material: peripheral blood. The source of these receptors is a woman aged 40 to 50 with acute or convalescent COVID-19.

The chain has TRBV6-6 and TRBJ1-1; 8 positions match TRBD1. The length of the CDR3 is 14 residues. The ends lost 7 bases at V and 1 base at J; junction bases unmatched: 5. From germline, CDR1 is MNHNY and CDR2 SVGAGI (reference sequence). DNA for the CDR3: TGTGCCAGCAAGACCGGGACAGGGAACACTGAAGCTTTCTTT. Its protein product is CASKTGTGNTEAFF.

The chain combines TRBV7-9 with TRBJ1-2; D is unclear. Germline lookup yields CDR1 SEHNR and CDR2 FQNEAQ (reference sequence). The V and J ends lost 4 bases and 2 bases respectively, with 17 bases between them. This CDR3 has 16 residues. CDR3 nucleotides: TGTGCCAGCAGCTCCTTAGCGGGAGGGCTAAACTATGGCTACACCTTC. Its protein is CASSSLAGGLNYGYTF. Complete variable domain (other parts from reference TRBV7-9 and TRBJ1-2): DTGVSQNPRHKITKRGQNVTFRCDPISEHNRLYWYRQTLGQGPEFLTYFQNEAQLEKSRLLSDRFSAERPKGSFSTLEIQRTEQGDSAMYLCASSSLAGGLNYGYTFGSGTRLTVV.

The V gene is TRBV10-1, the J gene TRBJ2-3; TRBD1 matches at 9 bases. The CDR3 covers 16 residues. V shed 4 bases, J shed 10 bases, and the junction held 15 bases outside the gene matches. Per germline, CDR1 WNHNN and CDR2 SYGVQD (reference sequence). Here the CDR3 DNA reads TGCGCCAGCAGTGCCGTGACAGGGGGGACCTCGTGGGCGCAGTATTTT. Translating it yields CASSAVTGGTSWAQYF.